This TCR beta chain is from a study of long-term antiretroviral therapy in people with HIV. V shed 0 bases and J shed 0 bases, with 9 bases lying between them. Germline lookup yields CDR1 SGHKS and CDR2 YYEKEE (reference sequence). CDR3 length: 15 residues. Run at survey level, the immunoSEQ assay was version v3.0. Produced via immunoSEQ multiplex PCR; TCRdb's table is partial and in-frame only. The repertoire consists of fewer than 30,000 clones, with about 86% occurring once and the leading ten covering about 5.8%. For this clone: The antigen is unknown.

Findings and limits, study-wide: Blood draws took place between about 2003 and 2017 and possibly involved older ART regimens. Within the repertoire, clones expanded before ART were dominant at all time points.

This receptor was obtained from a man under 40 with HIV. The chain recombines TRBV5-5 with TRBJ1-2; D not resolved. Sequenced material: unsorted PBMCs, taken 0.7 years before starting antiretroviral therapy. CDR3 sequence (DNA): TGTGCCAGCAGCTTGGACGCAGGCGCTAACTATGGCTACACCTTC. This translates into CASSLDAGANYGYTF. Supplemented by reference TRBV5-5 and TRBJ1-2, the full variable domain reads DAGVTQSPTHLIKTRGQQVTLRCSPISGHKSVSWYQQVLGQGPQFIFQYYEKEERGRGNFPDRFSARQFPNYSSELNVNALLLGDSALYLCASSLDAGANYGYTFGSGTRLTVV.